The 26 T cell receptor beta chains listed next were all sequenced from one sample in a study of blood T cell repertoires in COVID-19. This table comes from immunoSEQ multiplex PCR, and its TCRdb copy is limited to in-frame clones, with some not included. This sample has approximately 500,000 clones, with approximately 87% found just once. Sequenced sample: PBMCs or T cells enriched from blood (not recorded which). The receptors shown here come from a woman between 35 and 50 years old who had recovered from COVID-19.

The V call is TRBV13, the J call TRBJ1-2, with unresolved D. The CDR3 has 15 amino acids. The germline V gene encodes CDR1 PRHDT and CDR2 FYEKMQ (reference sequence). Trimming stripped 4 bases from V and 4 bases from J, with 16 bases between. The chain's CDR3 is CASSSHIEGVYGYTF. CDR3 nucleotide sequence: TGTGCCAGCAGCTCCCACATTGAGGGAGTCTATGGCTACACCTTC. The full variable domain, completed using reference TRBV13 and TRBJ1-2, is AAGVIQSPRHLIKEKRETATLKCYPIPRHDTVYWYQQGPGQDPQFLISFYEKMQSDKGSIPDRFSAQQFSDYHSELNMSSLELGDSALYFCASSSHIEGVYGYTFGSGTRLTVV.

V gene TRBV5-6 combines with J gene TRBJ1-4; 7 nucleotides align to TRBD1. V shed 2 bases and J 6 bases; nucleotides not matched to a gene: 7. This CDR3 region has 15 residues. Germline V gene sequence: CDR1 SGHDT, CDR2 YYEEEE. CDR3 sequence reads: CASSLSGGRDEKLFF. The CDR3 region has the DNA TGTGCCAGCAGCTTATCAGGGGGTCGGGATGAAAAACTGTTTTTT.

This rearrangement joins TRBV18 to TRBJ2-7; TRBD1 is a possible D gene (6 bases). This CDR3 contains 13 residues. CDR1 is KGHSH, CDR2 LQKENI, per germline. V lost 5 bases to trimming and J lost 0 bases, with 8 bases between them. The CDR3 is CASSRQVSYEQYF. CDR3 nucleotide sequence: TGTGCCAGCTCAAGACAGGTCTCCTACGAGCAGTACTTC.

The chain joins TRBV6-2 or TRBV6-3 to TRBJ2-1; TRBD2 matches at 13 bases. CDR1 MNHEY and CDR2 SVGEGT come from the germline V gene. V gave up 2 bases and J gave up 9 bases; unmatched junction bases: 13. The CDR3 consists of 18 residues. The DNA for the CDR3 is TGTGCCAGCAGTTACCCACTAGTTGGGAGACTAGCGGGAGGTGAGCAGTTCTTC. Protein: CASSYPLVGRLAGGEQFF.

This rearrangement joins TRBV10-3 to TRBJ2-1; D gene ambiguous. This CDR3 is built from 12 residues. Trimming pared 5 bases from V and 9 bases from J, leaving 11 bases between. The germline V gene encodes CDR1 ENHRY and CDR2 SYGVKD. CDR3 coding DNA: TGTGCCATCAGTATTAGCTTCGGTGAGCAGTTCTTC. Translating it yields CAISISFGEQFF.

The chain recombines TRBV3-1 (or the pseudogene TRBV3-2) with TRBJ2-1, with TRBD1 matching 7 bases. The CDR3 spans 16 residues. Germline V CDR1 and CDR2: LGHDT, YNNKEL (reference sequence). Trimming at V came to 4 bases and at J to 0 bases, leaving 6 bases not matched to a gene. CDR3 sequence reads: CASSRQGGRSYNEQFF. The CDR3 DNA follows: TGTGCCAGCAGCCGACAGGGTGGGCGCTCCTACAATGAGCAGTTCTTC.

The chain combines TRBV7-6 with TRBJ2-7; D possibly corresponds to TRBD2 (5 bases). Looked up from germline, CDR1 is SGHVS and CDR2 is FNYEAQ. The CDR3 length is 13 residues. V dropped 5 bases and J dropped 6 bases, with 14 bases sitting between them. In DNA, the CDR3 is TGTGCCAGCAGCGGCCGGGAATTTGGCGAGCAGTACTTC. Translating it yields CASSGREFGEQYF.

The CDR3 here is CASRQGVQETQYF. DNA for the CDR3: TGTGCCAGCAGGCAGGGTGTACAAGAGACCCAGTACTTC. This rearrangement joins TRBV2 to TRBJ2-5, with D tentatively TRBD1 (5 bases). The V and J ends lost 6 bases and 2 bases respectively, with 10 bases between them. Germline V CDR1 and CDR2: SNHLY, FYNNEI. This CDR3 region has 13 residues.

This clone was detected once. This chain uses TRBV11-3 with TRBJ1-1, with D possibly matching TRBD1 (5 bases). V lost 5 bases to trimming and J lost 0 bases, with 16 bases between them. The germline V gene has CDR1 SGHNT and CDR2 YENEEA. The CDR3 length is 16 residues. Here the CDR3 DNA reads TGTGCCAGCAGCCCCGACAGCCGTGGGATGAACACTGAAGCTTTCTTT. It codes for CASSPDSRGMNTEAFF.

The chain recombines TRBV19 with TRBJ1-4; weak D call: TRBD1 (6 bases). The germline gives CDR1 LNHDA, CDR2 SQIVND (reference sequence). V was clipped by 9 bases and J by 8 bases, with 19 bases between them. The CDR3 covers 14 residues. CDR3 region: CASQNDRYDEKLFF. The CDR3 coding sequence is TGTGCCAGCCAGAACGACAGGTACGACGAAAAACTGTTTTTT.

The chain is built from TRBV5-5 and TRBJ1-5; perhaps TRBD1 as D (5 bases). Trimming shortened V by 3 bases and J by 0 bases, and 10 bases separated the two germline ends. This CDR3 region has 15 residues. Germline V lookup: CDR1 SGHKS, CDR2 YYEKEE (reference sequence). CDR3 protein: CASSWDFYSNQPQHF. The DNA for the CDR3 is TGTGCCAGCAGCTGGGACTTCTATAGCAATCAGCCCCAGCATTTT. The full variable domain, its missing parts supplied by reference TRBV5-5 and TRBJ1-5, is DAGVTQSPTHLIKTRGQQVTLRCSPISGHKSVSWYQQVLGQGPQFIFQYYEKEERGRGNFPDRFSARQFPNYSSELNVNALLLGDSALYLCASSWDFYSNQPQHFGDGTRLSIL.

The chain employs TRBV27 and TRBJ1-1; D unresolved. Germline V CDR1 and CDR2: MNHEY, SMNVEV (reference sequence). The CDR3 extends over 14 amino acids. With 5 bases removed from V and 11 bases from J, the gap between germline ends came to 21 bases. CDR3 in DNA: TGTGCCAGCAGTCGCCGGGAAGCCCCCAATACGGCTTTCTTT. Translated: CASSRREAPNTAFF.

The chain uses TRBV7-2 and TRBJ2-7; 9 bases match TRBD2. V lost 4 bases to trimming and J lost 4 bases; unmatched junction nucleotides: 11. Germline CDR1 reads SGHTA; CDR2 reads FQGNSA. CDR3 length equals 16 residues. The CDR3, as DNA: TGTGCCAGCAGCTGGTACGCCCTAGCGGGACAGTACGAGCAGTACTTC. The encoded protein is CASSWYALAGQYEQYF.

The J gene is TRBJ2-2, the V gene TRBV28, with 12 bases that match TRBD2. This CDR3 contains 19 residues. V was clipped by 3 bases and J by 3 bases; unmatched bases: 11. Germline CDR1 and CDR2: MDHEN and SYDVKM. The CDR3 DNA reads as TGTGCCAGCAGTTTTACCCCCTCGACTAGCGGGGGATACACCGGGGAGCTGTTTTTT. As protein: CASSFTPSTSGGYTGELFF.

The V gene is TRBV28, the J gene TRBJ1-4, with 8 positions matching TRBD1. This CDR3 contains 18 residues. The J segment lost 0 bases and the V segment lost 6 bases, leaving 12 bases of the junction unmatched. Germline values: CDR1 MDHEN, CDR2 SYDVKM. The CDR3 region is CASRSTPGQAATNEKLFF. Here the CDR3 DNA reads TGTGCCAGCAGGAGTACCCCGGGACAGGCTGCAACTAATGAAAAACTGTTTTTT.

This sequence joins TRBV7-2 and TRBJ1-5, with 9 positions matching TRBD1. With 3 bases clipped from V and 7 bases from J, the junction kept 1 base outside the gene matches. The CDR3 is made up of 13 amino acids. CDR1 SGHTA and CDR2 FQGNSA come from the germline V gene. CDR3 residues: CASSFDRGQPQHF. CDR3 coding DNA: TGTGCCAGCAGCTTTGACAGGGGGCAGCCCCAGCATTTT.

This clone came up a few times. The rearrangement uses TRBV19 and TRBJ2-7; 10 bases are a match to TRBD1. J lost 6 bases, V lost 8 bases, and 7 bases had no gene match. Germline-derived CDR1 and CDR2 are LNHDA and SQIVND (reference sequence). This CDR3 contains 13 residues. The CDR3 loop reads CASGSTGGAEQYF. DNA of the CDR3: TGTGCCAGTGGTTCGACAGGGGGCGCCGAGCAGTACTTC.

CDR3 nucleotides: TGTGCCAGTAGTCTCACTCCCACTACCCGCCCGTTCTTC. Protein sequence: CASSLTPTTRPFF. The genes are TRBV19 and TRBJ2-1; D is unclear. Trimming left V 5 bases short and J 15 bases short, with 20 bases between. CDR1 and CDR2 from the germline V gene are LNHDA and SQIVND (reference sequence). The CDR3 runs to 13 residues. Variable domain in full (rest from reference TRBV19 and TRBJ2-1): DGGITQSPKYLFRKEGQNVTLSCEQNLNHDAMYWYRQDPGQGLRLIYYSQIVNDFQKGDIAEGYSVSREKKESFPLTVTSAQKNPTAFYLCASSLTPTTRPFFGPGTRLTVL.

This clone appeared once. This CDR3 is CASTPTGGTGEAFF. DNA for the CDR3: TGTGCCAGCACCCCAACGGGGGGTACGGGTGAAGCTTTCTTT. The J gene is TRBJ1-1, the V gene TRBV7-2; D might be TRBD1 (5 bases). CDR3 length: 14 amino acids. Per the germline V gene, CDR1 is SGHTA and CDR2 is FQGNSA. Trimming shortened V by 7 bases and J by 7 bases, and 19 bases separated the two germline ends.

This clone was seen only once. The rearrangement joins TRBV6-2 or TRBV6-3 to TRBJ2-7; TRBD1 might be the D (6 bases). Trimming shortened V by 0 bases and J by 1 base, and 16 bases separated the two germline ends. CDR1 is MNHEY and CDR2 is SVGEGT in the germline V gene. CDR3 length: 17 residues. The CDR3 coding sequence is TGTGCCAGCAGTTACTCGGGGCACAGGGTAACATCCTACGAGCAGTACTTC. As protein: CASSYSGHRVTSYEQYF.

The J gene is TRBJ1-1, the V gene TRBV24-1; unclear D gene. CDR1 and CDR2 (germline): KGHDR, SFDVKD. This CDR3 has 8 residues. Trimming cost V 7 bases and J 11 bases, with 4 bases left between them. The CDR3 loop is CATRRAFF. DNA for the CDR3: TGTGCCACCAGGCGGGCTTTCTTT.

The V gene is TRBV7-9, the J gene TRBJ1-1; D gene ambiguous. Germline CDR1 and CDR2: SEHNR and FQNEAQ (reference sequence). The CDR3 spans 13 residues. Trimming cost V 5 bases and J 0 bases, with 7 bases left between them. The CDR3 DNA sequence: TGTGCCAGCAGCGCACAAGTGAACACTGAAGCTTTCTTT. Translation: CASSAQVNTEAFF.

This chain links TRBV9 with TRBJ1-2, with D possibly being TRBD1 (5 bases). In germline, CDR1 is SGDLS, CDR2 YYNGEE. Trimming took off 0 bases at V and 7 bases at J, with 13 bases between the two ends. CDR3 size: 14 residues. CDR3 region: CASSVDPAGGGYTF. The CDR3 DNA reads as TGTGCCAGCAGCGTAGATCCCGCCGGGGGTGGCTACACCTTC.

In this sample, this clone turned up once. The CDR3 loop reads CASSVAQGFGNTIYF. CDR3 DNA sequence: TGTGCCAGCAGCGTAGCTCAGGGTTTTGGAAACACCATATATTTT. This rearrangement joins TRBV9 to TRBJ1-3, with a possible D match to TRBD1 (5 bases). Trimming stripped 0 bases from V and 3 bases from J, with 10 bases between. Germline V gene data show CDR1 as SGDLS and CDR2 as YYNGEE. The CDR3 has 15 residues. The full variable domain, completed using reference TRBV9 and TRBJ1-3, is DSGVTQTPKHLITATGQRVTLRCSPRSGDLSVYWYQQSLDQGLQFLIQYYNGEERAKGNILERFSAQQFPDLHSELNLSSLELGDSALYFCASSVAQGFGNTIYFGEGSWLTVV.

This clone showed up just a few times. The chain links TRBV19 to TRBJ1-1, with D hard to call. Germline assignment: CDR1 LNHDA and CDR2 SQIVND (reference sequence). The germline V and J ends were trimmed by 1 base and 2 bases, with 5 bases remaining between them. The CDR3 runs 13 residues. The CDR3 bases are TGTGCCAGTAGTATAGGGCCCAACACTGAAGCTTTCTTT. Residues: CASSIGPNTEAFF.

This clone appeared a few times. In DNA form, the CDR3 reads TGTGCCAGCAGCCAAGATAGGGACAGGGTCTATGAAGCTTTCTTT. It encodes CASSQDRDRVYEAFF. The gene calls are TRBV4-2 and TRBJ1-1, with 9 bases aligning to TRBD1. The CDR3 covers 15 residues. V was clipped by 0 bases and J by 7 bases; unmatched bases: 6. In germline, CDR1 is LGHNA, CDR2 YNFKEQ.